One and the same sample provided the 21 T cell receptor beta chains below, sequenced in a study of blood T cell repertoires in COVID-19. Data came from immunoSEQ multiplex PCR; TCRdb stores just in-frame clones and leaves some out. The profile shows roughly 260,000 clones, 70% to 90% of them singletons. The sample was PBMCs or T cells enriched from blood (not recorded which). Receptors originate from a woman aged 45-65 years who had recovered from COVID-19.

The gene calls are TRBV7-9 and TRBJ1-3, with TRBD1 matching over 7 bases. The CDR3 totals 16 residues. The germline V gene encodes CDR1 SEHNR and CDR2 FQNEAQ (reference sequence). The trim removed 2 bases at V and 2 bases at J, leaving 6 bases unmatched. The DNA of the CDR3 is TGTGCCAGCAGCTTACAGGGGGGTCAAGCTGGAAACACCATATATTTT. Protein sequence: CASSLQGGQAGNTIYF. Together with reference TRBV7-9 and TRBJ1-3, the CDR3 gives the full variable domain: DTGVSQNPRHKITKRGQNVTFRCDPISEHNRLYWYRQTLGQGPEFLTYFQNEAQLEKSRLLSDRFSAERPKGSFSTLEIQRTEQGDSAMYLCASSLQGGQAGNTIYFGEGSWLTVV.

This chain connects TRBV25-1 to TRBJ1-1, with D uncertain. Germline V gene sequence: CDR1 MGHDK, CDR2 SYGVNS. This CDR3 is built from 15 residues. The V end lost 2 bases, the J end lost 3 bases, and 13 bases lay between the germline ends. The DNA of the CDR3 is TGTGCCAGCAGTGAAATACACAGCGGTTACACTGAAGCTTTCTTT. Translated: CASSEIHSGYTEAFF.

This clone is a singleton in its sample. The chain links TRBV2 to TRBJ2-3, with D tentatively TRBD2 (7 bases). CDR3 length: 15 residues. Deletions cut 5 bases from V and 4 bases from J, with 16 bases between. Germline V gene sequence: CDR1 SNHLY, CDR2 FYNNEI. The CDR3 DNA is TGTGCCAGCAGTATGCGCAGGGGAGGGGCAGATACGCAGTATTTT. This codes for CASSMRRGGADTQYF.

The chain uses TRBV19 and TRBJ1-1; D is ambiguous. CDR1 is LNHDA, CDR2 SQIVND, per germline (reference sequence). The germline V and J ends were trimmed by 1 base and 4 bases, with 10 bases remaining between them. The CDR3 totals 14 residues. The CDR3 spells CASSIGGATTEAFF. The CDR3 DNA is TGTGCCAGTAGTATAGGGGGAGCGACCACTGAAGCTTTCTTT.

A single count supports this clone. One end of the junction fails to match germline, which may point to a read error. The J gene is TRBJ2-7, the V gene TRBV28, with TRBD1 matching over 10 bases. CDR1 and CDR2 from the germline V gene are MDHEN and SYDVKM. This CDR3 region has 14 residues. The CDR3 region is CASRLSDRGAEQYF. CDR3 bases: TGTGCCAGCAGGTTATCGGACAGGGGGGCCGAGCAGTACTTC. Full variable domain (outside the CDR3, taken from reference TRBV28 and TRBJ2-7): DVKVTQSSRYLVKRTGEKVFLECVQDMDHENMFWYRQDPGLGLRLIYFSYDVKMKEKGDIPEGYSVSREKKERFSLILESASTNQTSMYLCASRLSDRGAEQYFGPGTRLTVT.

The J gene is TRBJ2-2, the V gene TRBV3-1 (or the pseudogene TRBV3-2); no definite D call. With 1 base removed from V and 6 bases from J, the gap between germline ends came to 9 bases. Germline V gene sequence: CDR1 LGHDT, CDR2 YNNKEL (reference sequence). The CDR3 extends over 14 amino acids. CDR3 amino acids: CASSQGEFPGELFF. For the CDR3, the DNA is TGTGCCAGCAGCCAAGGCGAGTTCCCCGGGGAGCTGTTTTTT.

V is TRBV5-3 and J is TRBJ1-6, with D possibly being TRBD1 (5 bases). TRBV5-3 is marked as an open reading frame, function uncertain. V was cut by 5 bases and J by 0 bases, with 18 bases left in between. The CDR3 loop spans 18 amino acids. The CDR3 sequence: CARSWLGRTSSYNSPLHF. CDR3 DNA: TGTGCCAGAAGTTGGTTGGGACGGACTAGCTCCTATAATTCACCCCTCCACTTT.

This clone was seen only a few times. The V call is TRBV3-1 (or the pseudogene TRBV3-2), the J call TRBJ2-5, with D hard to call. Trimming left V 1 base short and J 4 bases short, with 7 bases between. The CDR3 extends over 13 amino acids. The germline V gene encodes CDR1 LGHDT and CDR2 YNNKEL (reference sequence). The CDR3 spells CASSQAGRETQYF. CDR3 DNA sequence: TGTGCCAGCAGCCAAGCGGGTAGAGAGACCCAGTACTTC.

The chain employs TRBV27 and TRBJ2-7; D might be TRBD1 (6 bases). This CDR3 region has 15 residues. Germline V lookup: CDR1 MNHEY, CDR2 SMNVEV (reference sequence). Trimming pared 6 bases from V and 0 bases from J, leaving 15 bases between. DNA of the CDR3: TGTGCCAGCAGACTTCAGGACAGACCCTCCTACGAGCAGTACTTC. It codes for CASRLQDRPSYEQYF.

The V gene is TRBV6-5, the J gene TRBJ2-7; no definite D call. Trimming cost V 7 bases and J 6 bases, with 16 bases left between them. The length of the CDR3 is 13 residues. The germline CDR1 and CDR2 sequences are MNHEY and SVGAGI. CDR3 coding DNA: TGTGCCAGCAAGTTAGGCGGAGCCTCCGAGCAGTACTTC. As protein: CASKLGGASEQYF.

This sequence joins TRBV3-1 (or the pseudogene TRBV3-2) and TRBJ1-1, with D tentatively TRBD1 (5 bases). The V and J ends lost 4 bases and 8 bases respectively, with 20 bases between them. Looked up from germline, CDR1 is LGHDT and CDR2 is YNNKEL (reference sequence). This CDR3 spans 15 amino acids. CDR3 sequence: CASSPAFQGASEAFF. In DNA, the CDR3 is TGTGCCAGCAGCCCTGCTTTCCAGGGCGCATCGGAAGCTTTCTTT.

The table lists this clone with a count of one. The genes are TRBV5-1 and TRBJ1-2; the match to TRBD1 covers 7 bases. The CDR3 has 14 amino acids. V lost 5 bases and J lost 4; bases outside the gene matches: 8. The germline CDR1 and CDR2 sequences are SGHRS and YFSETQ. Here the CDR3 DNA reads TGCGCCAGCAGAGATAACAGGGGCGGCTATGGCTACACCTTC. It codes for CASRDNRGGYGYTF. Complete variable domain (other parts from reference TRBV5-1 and TRBJ1-2): KAGVTQTPRYLIKTRGQQVTLSCSPISGHRSVSWYQQTPGQGLQFLFEYFSETQRNKGNFPGRFSGRQFSNSRSEMNVSTLELGDSALYLCASRDNRGGYGYTFGSGTRLTVV.

In its sample, this clone was seen a few times. The V and J genes are TRBV6-1 and TRBJ1-4; the D gene is possibly TRBD1 (6 bases). This CDR3 spans 16 amino acids. Germline V CDR1 and CDR2: MNHNS, SASEGT. Trimming cost V 2 bases and J 8 bases, with 18 bases left between them. The DNA of the CDR3 is TGTGCCAGCAGTGAAATAGTGGGGGCTGGCTTGGAAAAACTGTTTTTT. This encodes CASSEIVGAGLEKLFF.

This clone was observed a single time. V usage is TRBV6-5 and J usage is TRBJ1-2, with no clear D. Germline V CDR1 and CDR2: MNHEY, SVGAGI. Trimming pared 0 bases from V and 6 bases from J, leaving 17 bases between. This CDR3 is 16 amino acids long. CDR3 amino acids: CASSYSIGLIEDGYTF. The CDR3, as DNA: TGTGCCAGCAGTTACTCTATTGGACTCATCGAGGATGGCTACACCTTC.

This chain links TRBV6-5 with TRBJ2-6; D remains ambiguous. CDR1 and CDR2 (germline): MNHEY, SVGAGI. This CDR3 region has 15 residues. Between the trimmed V and J ends, which lost 7 bases and 4 bases, there was a span of 14 bases. This CDR3 reads CASTNRLEGANVLTF. Here the CDR3 DNA reads TGTGCCAGCACCAACCGATTAGAGGGGGCCAACGTCCTGACTTTC.

The chain carries TRBV7-6 and TRBJ2-7; 12 nucleotides match TRBD2. J lost 6 bases, V lost 6 bases, and 6 bases had no gene match. The germline V gene encodes CDR1 SGHVS and CDR2 FNYEAQ. The CDR3 loop spans 14 amino acids. The CDR3 region has the DNA TGTGCCAGCAGTAGACTAGCGGGAGATCTCGAGCAGTACTTC. This encodes CASSRLAGDLEQYF.

V is TRBV10-1 and J is TRBJ1-1; a weak D match, TRBD1 (5 bases). The V gene's germline CDR1 is WNHNN and CDR2 SYGVQD (reference sequence). The CDR3 has 13 residues. Trimming left V 0 bases short and J 10 bases short, with 12 bases between. The CDR3 region is CASSESRVGGAFF. In DNA form, the CDR3 reads TGCGCCAGCAGTGAGTCAAGGGTCGGGGGAGCTTTCTTT.

This rearrangement joins TRBV3-1 (or the pseudogene TRBV3-2) to TRBJ1-2; D is ambiguous. The germline gives CDR1 LGHDT, CDR2 YNNKEL (reference sequence). The CDR3 consists of 13 residues. Trimming left V 0 bases short and J 4 bases short, with 6 bases between. The CDR3 coding sequence is TGTGCCAGCAGCCAAGAAAGAGTCTATGGCTACACCTTC. Residues: CASSQERVYGYTF.

The J gene is TRBJ1-6, the V gene TRBV6-1; D may be TRBD1 (6 bases). Trimming took 2 bases from V and 3 from J, leaving 14 bases between them. Germline CDR1 is MNHNS and CDR2 is SASEGT. The CDR3 spans 17 residues. CDR3 nucleotide sequence: TGTGCCAGCAGTGAATTGCCGGGACAAGGCTATAATTCACCCCTCCACTTT. Amino acids: CASSELPGQGYNSPLHF.

CDR3 bases: TGTGCCAGCAGCTTAAATCCAGCCCGGGGGGCTGAAGCTTTCTTT. Amino acids: CASSLNPARGAEAFF. The gene calls are TRBV7-3 and TRBJ1-1; perhaps TRBD1 as D (5 bases). The V end lost 1 base, the J end lost 6 bases, and 15 bases lay between the germline ends. Germline CDR1 SGHTA, CDR2 FQGTGA. The CDR3 extends over 15 amino acids.

This chain links TRBV18 with TRBJ1-5; D unresolved. The CDR3 totals 15 residues. The V and J ends lost 5 bases and 0 bases respectively, with 11 bases between them. From germline, CDR1 is KGHSH and CDR2 LQKENI. Here the CDR3 reads CASSSDGYSNQPQHF. The CDR3 DNA reads as TGTGCCAGCTCATCCGACGGGTATAGCAATCAGCCCCAGCATTTT.